This T cell receptor beta chain was sequenced for a study of OX40 agonist ivuxolimab in advanced cancers. Assay: immunoSEQ multiplex PCR; the TCRdb copy retains only in-frame clones and omits some. The table includes tens of thousands of clones, less than 95% detected once. After removal of 7 bases from V and 2 bases from J, the junction contained 4 bases not matched to a gene. The CDR3 contains 14 residues. The germline V gene encodes CDR1 SGHVS and CDR2 FNYEAQ. This TCR was recovered from an adult with an advanced solid tumor such as melanoma, head and neck, liver or kidney cancer. The sample consisted of CD4+ or CD8+ T cells sorted from blood, taken in a trial of the OX40 agonist ivuxolimab. The V and J genes are TRBV7-6 and TRBJ2-1; 8 bases line up with TRBD2. The CDR3 DNA follows: TGTGCCAGCATGACGGGAGGGCCCTACAATGAGCAGTTCTTC. Amino acids: CASMTGGPYNEQFF.